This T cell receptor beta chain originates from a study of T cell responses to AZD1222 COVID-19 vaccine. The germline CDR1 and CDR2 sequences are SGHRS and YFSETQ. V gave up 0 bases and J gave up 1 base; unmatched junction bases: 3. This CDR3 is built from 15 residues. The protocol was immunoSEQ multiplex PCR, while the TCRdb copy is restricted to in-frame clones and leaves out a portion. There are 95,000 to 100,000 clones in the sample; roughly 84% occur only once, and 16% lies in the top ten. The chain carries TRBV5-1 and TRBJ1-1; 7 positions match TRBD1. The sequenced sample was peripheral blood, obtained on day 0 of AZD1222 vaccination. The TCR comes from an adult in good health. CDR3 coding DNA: TGCGCCAGCAGCTTGGACAGGGGACGGAACACTGAAGCTTTCTTT. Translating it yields CASSLDRGRNTEAFF.